Following are 20 T cell receptor beta chains from one sample sequenced in a study of cytomegalovirus exposure and HLA in healthy donors. Vbeta (60) and Jbeta (13) primers were used in the PCR. Libraries were prepared by immunoSEQ multiplex PCR; TCRdb keeps only in-frame clonotypes and omits some of them. Seen here are 110,000 to 150,000 clones, 73% observed once, and the top ten hold under 15%. The sample comprised PBMCs. The receptor source for this set is a human donor in good health.

The genes are TRBV7-9 and TRBJ2-5; TRBD2 matches at 10 bases. The DNA end is a closer match to TRBJ2-7, so the J assignment may be wrong. CDR3 length: 14 residues. CDR1 SEHNR and CDR2 FQNEAQ come from the germline V gene (reference sequence). DNA of the CDR3: TGTGCCAGCAGCACTAGCGGGGCTCCTAACGAGCAGTACTTC. The encoded protein is CASSTSGAPNEQYF.

This clone has just a few counts. The chain employs TRBV9 and TRBJ1-5; TRBD1 might be the D (5 bases). The germline CDR1 and CDR2 sequences are SGDLS and YYNGEE. V lost 1 base to trimming and J lost 1 base, with 9 bases between them. CDR3 length equals 15 residues. The CDR3 sequence is CASSVSGGSNQPQHF. The DNA for the CDR3 is TGTGCCAGCAGCGTATCGGGGGGAAGCAATCAGCCCCAGCATTTT.

This chain uses TRBV28 with TRBJ1-1, with 7 nucleotides matching TRBD1. CDR3 length: 14 residues. Germline V lookup: CDR1 MDHEN, CDR2 SYDVKM. V shed 3 bases and J 4 bases; nucleotides not matched to a gene: 5. The CDR3 DNA sequence: TGTGCCAGCAGTTTTCTTCCAGGGGGCACTGAAGCTTTCTTT. This encodes CASSFLPGGTEAFF. Full variable domain (rest looked up from reference TRBV28 and TRBJ1-1): DVKVTQSSRYLVKRTGEKVFLECVQDMDHENMFWYRQDPGLGLRLIYFSYDVKMKEKGDIPEGYSVSREKKERFSLILESASTNQTSMYLCASSFLPGGTEAFFGQGTRLTVV.

The chain has TRBV4-1 and TRBJ2-1; the match to TRBD2 covers 9 bases. This CDR3 spans 15 amino acids. Germline values: CDR1 MGHRA, CDR2 YSYEKL. The trim removed 3 bases at V and 6 bases at J, leaving 6 bases unmatched. CDR3 in amino acids: CASSQVAGELNEQFF. In nucleotides, the CDR3 is TGCGCCAGCAGCCAGGTAGCGGGAGAGCTCAATGAGCAGTTCTTC.

V is TRBV5-1 and J is TRBJ2-7; 8 bases map to TRBD1. The CDR3 has 14 amino acids. J gave up 5 bases and V 4 bases, and 8 bases lay outside the gene matches. Looked up from germline, CDR1 is SGHRS and CDR2 is YFSETQ. The CDR3 sequence: CASSTGQGRDEQYF. CDR3 bases: TGCGCCAGCAGCACCGGACAGGGCAGGGACGAGCAGTACTTC.

The chain uses TRBV5-4 and TRBJ2-1, with TRBD2 matching over 9 bases. V shed 10 bases, J shed 7 bases, and the junction held 15 bases outside the gene matches. Per germline, CDR1 SGHNT and CDR2 YYREEE (reference sequence). The CDR3 covers 15 residues. CDR3 sequence: CAPWLSGSPGNEQFF. As DNA, the CDR3 is TGTGCCCCCTGGCTTAGCGGGAGTCCCGGGAATGAGCAGTTCTTC.

The gene calls are TRBV7-9 and TRBJ1-2; 7 positions agree with TRBD1. Trimming removed 4 bases from V and 9 bases from J; junction bases left unmatched: 8. CDR3 length equals 13 residues. Germline assignment: CDR1 SEHNR and CDR2 FQNEAQ (reference sequence). CDR3 residues: CASSSRQGRSYTF. CDR3 DNA sequence: TGTGCCAGCAGCTCACGACAGGGTCGGAGCTACACCTTC.

This chain uses TRBV28 with TRBJ1-2; unclear D gene. The CDR3 loop spans 13 amino acids. From germline, CDR1 is MDHEN and CDR2 SYDVKM. Trimming removed 3 bases from V and 7 bases from J, with 12 bases in between. DNA for the CDR3: TGTGCCAGCAGTTTGGCCACCAGTCGTGGCTACACCTTC. It yields the protein CASSLATSRGYTF.

The rearrangement uses TRBV28 and TRBJ1-2, with TRBD1 as a possible D gene (6 bases). CDR3 length: 17 residues. From germline, CDR1 is MDHEN and CDR2 SYDVKM. V dropped 4 bases and J dropped 5 bases, with 23 bases sitting between them. The DNA of the CDR3 is TGTGCCAGCAGTTACCAGGGGTTTACCCATCTGAGATATGGCTACACCTTC. Its translation is CASSYQGFTHLRYGYTF.

The chain carries TRBV29-1 and TRBJ1-2; 7 bases agree with TRBD1. The CDR3 length is 14 residues. V lost 7 bases, J lost 1 base, and 9 bases stayed unmatched. CDR1 is SQVTM, CDR2 ANQGSEA, per germline. The CDR3 coding sequence is TGCAGCGCTCCTCCGACAGGGTATAACTATGGCTACACCTTC. Translating it yields CSAPPTGYNYGYTF. Supplemented by reference TRBV29-1 and TRBJ1-2, the full variable domain reads SAVISQKPSRDICQRGTSLTIQCQVDSQVTMMFWYRQQPGQSLTLIATANQGSEATYESGFVIDKFPISRPNLTFSTLTVSNMSPEDSSIYLCSAPPTGYNYGYTFGSGTRLTVV.

The genes are TRBV4-1 and TRBJ1-6; no firm D call. Germline V gene sequence: CDR1 MGHRA, CDR2 YSYEKL. V lost 1 base and J lost 0, with 10 bases in between. This CDR3 region has 17 residues. CDR3 sequence: CASSQAQFSSYNSPLHF. CDR3 bases: TGCGCCAGCAGCCAAGCGCAGTTCTCCTCCTATAATTCACCCCTCCACTTT.

This chain links TRBV5-1 with TRBJ2-7; D might be TRBD1 (6 bases). Per the germline V gene, CDR1 is SGHRS and CDR2 is YFSETQ. CDR3 size: 14 residues. The germline V and J ends were trimmed by 3 bases and 2 bases, with 12 bases remaining between them. The CDR3 region is CASSSIKGAYEQYF. The CDR3, as DNA: TGCGCCAGCAGCTCGATAAAGGGGGCCTACGAGCAGTACTTC.

The CDR3 coding sequence is TGCGCCAGCAGCCGAACTGGACAGCGCCAAGAGACCCAGTACTTC. Translating it yields CASSRTGQRQETQYF. The rearrangement links TRBV5-1 to TRBJ2-5; D perhaps matches TRBD1 (6 bases). Per germline, CDR1 SGHRS and CDR2 YFSETQ. There are 15 residues in the CDR3. Trimming took 4 bases from V and 1 from J, leaving 14 bases between them.

V usage is TRBV6-1 and J usage is TRBJ2-1; 10 bases line up with TRBD1. Looked up from germline, CDR1 is MNHNS and CDR2 is SASEGT. Germline trimming cut 7 bases from V and 8 bases from J; bases unmatched to any gene: 8. The CDR3 totals 14 residues. Written as DNA, the CDR3 is TGTGCCAGCATTTCCGGGACAGGGGTCGATGAGCAGTTCTTC. It specifies CASISGTGVDEQFF.

This clone was seen a handful of times. Germline is not matched at one junction end, which may reflect a read error. This chain connects TRBV7-7 to TRBJ2-2; TRBD1 matches at 7 bases. Germline V gene lookup returns CDR1 SSHAT and CDR2 FNYEAQ (reference sequence). This CDR3 spans 14 amino acids. The CDR3: CASSLGQDTGELFF. In nucleotides, the CDR3 is TGTGCTAGCAGCTTAGGACAGGACACCGGGGAGCTGTTTTTT.

J is TRBJ1-1 and V is TRBV19; 8 nucleotides match TRBD1. CDR1 and CDR2 from the germline V gene are LNHDA and SQIVND (reference sequence). This CDR3 comprises 15 residues. V was pared by 6 bases and J by 5 bases, with 11 bases of the junction left unmatched. The CDR3 DNA sequence: TGTGCCAGTAGGGATAGACAGGGGAGATTGACTGAAGCTTTCTTT. Its protein product is CASRDRQGRLTEAFF.

The genes are TRBV6-1 and TRBJ2-3, with TRBD1 identical over 10 bases. Germline CDR1 and CDR2: MNHNS and SASEGT. The CDR3 is made up of 15 amino acids. V gave up 6 bases and J gave up 0 bases; unmatched junction bases: 3. This CDR3 reads CASRRDRGSTDTQYF. CDR3 DNA: TGTGCCAGCAGACGGGACAGGGGTAGCACAGATACGCAGTATTTT.

V is TRBV7-2 and J is TRBJ1-5; D possibly corresponds to TRBD1 (5 bases). V dropped 3 bases and J dropped 1 base, with 10 bases sitting between them. The CDR3 spans 15 residues. CDR1 SGHTA and CDR2 FQGNSA come from the germline V gene. This CDR3 is CASSLTVTSNQPQHF. DNA of the CDR3: TGTGCCAGCAGCTTGACAGTTACGAGCAATCAGCCCCAGCATTTT. The full variable domain, its missing parts supplied by reference TRBV7-2 and TRBJ1-5, is GAGVSQSPSNKVTEKGKDVELRCDPISGHTALYWYRQSLGQGLEFLIYFQGNSAPDKSGLPSDRFSAERTGGSVSTLTIQRTQQEDSAVYLCASSLTVTSNQPQHFGDGTRLSIL.

The gene calls are TRBV7-9 and TRBJ1-2, with TRBD1 matching 9 bases. The V and J ends lost 1 base and 2 bases, in that order; junction bases with no gene match: 2. The CDR3 is 15 residues long. The germline V gene has CDR1 SEHNR and CDR2 FQNEAQ (reference sequence). DNA of the CDR3: TGTGCCAGCAGCTTAGGGACAGGGGTGAACTATGGCTACACCTTC. Residues: CASSLGTGVNYGYTF.

The V call is TRBV23-1, the J call TRBJ2-5; TRBD2 matches at 10 bases. Being an ORF, TRBV23-1 has a function that is uncertain. V shed 6 bases, J shed 5 bases, and the junction held 6 bases outside the gene matches. The CDR3 contains 14 residues. The CDR3: CASSKLTSGETQYF. CDR3 coding DNA: TGCGCCAGCAGCAAATTGACTAGCGGGGAGACCCAGTACTTC.